This T cell receptor (beta chain) derives from a study of T-cell memory formation after mild COVID-19. As for the study in general: TCR clusters were mostly donor specific.

Concerning this clonotype itself: Its antigen is currently unknown.

TCR alpha and TCR beta cDNA libraries carrying sample barcodes and UMIs were produced by 5'RACE using constant-segment primers. TCRdb independently ran MiXCR on the 5' RACE reads; one entry per CDR3 protein. The data show fewer than 700,000 distinct CDR3 sequences, 20% to 25% seen once. Overall study findings and caveats: Contracting clones from day 15 to 85 had balanced CD4/CD8; later expanders favoured CD4+. Contracting CD4+ clones sat mainly in CM and EM; CD8+ in EMRA.

Per the germline V gene, CDR1 is ENHRY and CDR2 is SYGVKD. Trimming cost V 4 bases and J 2 bases, with 9 bases left between them. The CDR3 is made up of 13 amino acids. The clonotype was recovered from an adult woman who had mild COVID-19 (a few samples of this study predate the infection). Cell type and time point are not known. The gene calls are TRBV10-3 and TRBJ2-7; a possible D gene is TRBD2 (5 bases). The sequenced material came from PBMCs or a T cell subset sorted from them (not recorded which). CDR3 in DNA: TGTGCCATCAGTGTGGACGGGACCTACGAGCAGTACTTC. As protein: CAISVDGTYEQYF.